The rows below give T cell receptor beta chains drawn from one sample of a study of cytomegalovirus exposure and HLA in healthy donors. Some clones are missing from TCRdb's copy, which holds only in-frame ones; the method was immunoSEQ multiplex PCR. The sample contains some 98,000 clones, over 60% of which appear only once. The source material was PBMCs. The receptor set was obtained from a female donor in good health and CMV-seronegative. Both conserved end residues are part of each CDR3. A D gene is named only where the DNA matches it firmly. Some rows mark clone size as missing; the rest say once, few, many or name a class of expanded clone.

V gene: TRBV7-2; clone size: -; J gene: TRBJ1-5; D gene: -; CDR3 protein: CASSLALNQPQHF; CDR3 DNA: TGTGCCAGCAGCTTAGCCCTAAATCAGCCCCAGCATTTT
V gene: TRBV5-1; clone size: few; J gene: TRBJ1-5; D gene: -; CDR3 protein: CASSLGGVDQPQHF; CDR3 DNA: TGCGCCAGCAGCTTGGGGGGGGTCGATCAGCCCCAGCATTTT
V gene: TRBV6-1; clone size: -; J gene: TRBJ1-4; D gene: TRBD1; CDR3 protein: CASIPGQGNEKLFF; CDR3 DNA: TGTGCCAGCATACCGGGACAGGGTAATGAAAAACTGTTTTTT
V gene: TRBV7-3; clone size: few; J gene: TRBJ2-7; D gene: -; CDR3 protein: CASSSRGGSSYEQYF; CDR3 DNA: TGTGCCAGCAGCTCCCGAGGTGGGAGCTCCTACGAGCAGTACTTC
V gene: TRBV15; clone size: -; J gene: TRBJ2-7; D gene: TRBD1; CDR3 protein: CATSSGDRTYF; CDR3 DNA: TGTGCCACCAGCAGCGGGGACAGGACCTACTTC
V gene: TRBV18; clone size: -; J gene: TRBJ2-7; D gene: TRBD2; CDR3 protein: CASSPRLAGSYEQYF; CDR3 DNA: TGTGCCAGCTCACCTCGCCTAGCGGGAAGCTACGAGCAGTACTTC
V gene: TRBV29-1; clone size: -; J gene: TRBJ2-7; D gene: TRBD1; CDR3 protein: CSVEEVGQGAGEQYF; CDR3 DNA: TGCAGCGTTGAAGAAGTCGGACAGGGGGCGGGCGAGCAGTACTTC
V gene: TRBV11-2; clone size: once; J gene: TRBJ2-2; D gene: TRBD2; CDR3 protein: CASSSGRANTGELFF; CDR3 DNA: TGTGCCAGCAGTAGCGGGAGGGCGAACACCGGGGAGCTGTTTTTT
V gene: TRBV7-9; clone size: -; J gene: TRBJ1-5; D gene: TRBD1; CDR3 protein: CASSPGTGNQPQHF; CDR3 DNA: TGTGCCAGCAGCCCCGGGACAGGCAATCAGCCCCAGCATTTT
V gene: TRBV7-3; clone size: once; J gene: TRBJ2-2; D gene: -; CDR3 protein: CASSLGGPLNTGELFF; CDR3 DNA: TGTGCCAGCAGCTTAGGGGGCCCACTAAACACCGGGGAGCTGTTTTTT
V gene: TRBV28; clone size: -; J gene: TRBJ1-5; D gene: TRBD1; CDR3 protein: CASSSTGAVQPQHF; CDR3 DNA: TGTGCCAGCAGTTCGACAGGGGCCGTCCAGCCCCAGCATTTT
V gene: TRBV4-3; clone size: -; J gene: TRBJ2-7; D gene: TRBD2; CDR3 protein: CASSQLTSGSYEQYF; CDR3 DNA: TGCGCCAGCAGCCAATTGACTAGCGGGAGCTACGAGCAGTACTTC
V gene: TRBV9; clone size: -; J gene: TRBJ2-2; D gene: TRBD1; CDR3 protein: CASSGQGGELFF; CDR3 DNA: TGTGCCAGCAGCGGACAGGGTGGGGAGCTGTTTTTT
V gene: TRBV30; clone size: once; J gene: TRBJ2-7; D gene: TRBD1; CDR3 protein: CAWSVLGTGSYEQYF; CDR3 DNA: TGTGCCTGGAGTGTACTGGGGACAGGCTCCTACGAGCAGTACTTC
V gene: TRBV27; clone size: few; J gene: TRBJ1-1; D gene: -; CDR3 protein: CASSLNLGQLEAFF; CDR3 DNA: TGTGCCAGCAGCCTAAATTTGGGCCAGCTTGAAGCTTTCTTT
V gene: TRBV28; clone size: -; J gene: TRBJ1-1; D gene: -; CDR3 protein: CASSLARNTEAFF; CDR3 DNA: TGTGCCAGCAGTTTAGCCAGGAACACTGAAGCTTTCTTT
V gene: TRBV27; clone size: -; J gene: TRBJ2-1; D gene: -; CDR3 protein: CASSLSGPPNEQFF; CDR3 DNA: TGTGCCAGCAGTTTATCTGGGCCCCCCAATGAGCAGTTCTTC
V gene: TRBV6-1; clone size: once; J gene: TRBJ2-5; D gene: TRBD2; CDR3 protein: CASSPIGLAEETQYF; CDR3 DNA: TGTGCCAGCAGTCCCATTGGACTAGCTGAAGAGACCCAGTACTTC
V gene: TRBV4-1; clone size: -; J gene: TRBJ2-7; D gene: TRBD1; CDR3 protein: CASSQGETGVNEQYF; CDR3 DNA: TGCGCCAGCAGCCAAGGGGAGACAGGGGTTAACGAGCAGTACTTC
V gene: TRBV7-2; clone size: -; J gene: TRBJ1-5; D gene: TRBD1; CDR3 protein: CASSLTRGPVQPQHF; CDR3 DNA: TGTGCCAGCAGCTTAACCAGGGGGCCAGTTCAGCCCCAGCATTTT
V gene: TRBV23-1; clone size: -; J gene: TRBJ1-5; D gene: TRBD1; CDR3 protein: CASSQPLNGPGTGLKQSNQPQHF; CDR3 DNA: TGCGCCAGCAGTCAACCCCTAAACGGCCCGGGGACAGGGCTGAAGCAATCTAATCAGCCCCAGCATTTT
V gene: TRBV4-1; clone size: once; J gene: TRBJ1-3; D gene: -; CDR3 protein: CASSPVGNTIYF; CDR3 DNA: TGCGCCAGCAGCCCCGTTGGAAACACCATATATTTT
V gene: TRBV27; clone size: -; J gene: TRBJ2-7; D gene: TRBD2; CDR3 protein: CASRRDYSVSYEQYF; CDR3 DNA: TGTGCCAGCAGAAGGGACTATTCGGTCTCCTACGAGCAGTACTTC
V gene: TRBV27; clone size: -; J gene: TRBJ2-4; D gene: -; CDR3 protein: CASSLSLGLGEDIQYF; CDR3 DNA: TGTGCCAGCAGTTTATCGTTAGGACTTGGGGAGGACATTCAGTACTTC
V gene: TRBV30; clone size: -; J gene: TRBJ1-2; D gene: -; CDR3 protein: CAWSSNYGYTF; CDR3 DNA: TGTGCCTGGAGCTCTAACTATGGCTACACCTTC
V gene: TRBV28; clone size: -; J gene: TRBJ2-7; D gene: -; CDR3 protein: CASGIRDIYF; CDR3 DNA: TGTGCCAGCGGCATCCGGGACATCTACTTC
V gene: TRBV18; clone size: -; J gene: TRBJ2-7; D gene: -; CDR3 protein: CASSPGRRLYEQYF; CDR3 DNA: TGTGCCAGCTCACCCGGCCGGCGACTGTACGAGCAGTACTTC
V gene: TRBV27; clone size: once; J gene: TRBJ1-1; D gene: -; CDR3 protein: CASRRDSAPMNTEAFF; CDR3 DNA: TGTGCCAGCAGGCGGGACTCTGCACCCATGAACACTGAAGCTTTCTTT
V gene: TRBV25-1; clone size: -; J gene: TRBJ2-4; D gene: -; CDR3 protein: CASSELGTEGNIQYF; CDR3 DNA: TGTGCCAGCAGTGAATTGGGAACGGAGGGAAACATTCAGTACTTC
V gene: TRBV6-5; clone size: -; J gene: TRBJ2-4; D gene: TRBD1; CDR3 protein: CASSFRGSKNIQYF; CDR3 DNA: TGTGCCAGCAGTTTCAGGGGGTCCAAAAACATTCAGTACTTC
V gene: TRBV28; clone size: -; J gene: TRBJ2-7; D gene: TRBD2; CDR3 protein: CASRLAGESASDYEQYF; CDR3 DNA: TGTGCCAGTAGGCTAGCGGGAGAGTCAGCGTCCGATTACGAGCAGTACTTC
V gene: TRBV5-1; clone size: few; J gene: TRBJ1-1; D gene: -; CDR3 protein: CASSLARGTGNTEAFF; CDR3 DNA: TGCGCCAGCAGCTTGGCCCGGGGGACGGGGAACACTGAAGCTTTCTTT
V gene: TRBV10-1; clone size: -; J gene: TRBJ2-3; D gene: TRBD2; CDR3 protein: CASSDSIRASGSTDTQYF; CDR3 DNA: TGCGCCAGCAGTGATTCCATAAGGGCTAGCGGCAGCACAGATACGCAGTATTTT
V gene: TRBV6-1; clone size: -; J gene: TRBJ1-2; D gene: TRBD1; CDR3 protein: CASTRTGRVGSYTF; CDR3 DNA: TGTGCCAGCACCCGGACAGGTCGAGTCGGTAGCTACACCTTC
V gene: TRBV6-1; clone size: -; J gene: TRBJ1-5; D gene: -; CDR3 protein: CASSGSDHSNQPQHF; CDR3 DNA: TGTGCCAGCAGTGGTAGTGATCATAGCAATCAGCCCCAGCATTTT
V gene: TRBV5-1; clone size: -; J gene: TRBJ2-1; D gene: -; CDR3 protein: CASSLAESSYNEQFF; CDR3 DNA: TGCGCCAGCAGCTTGGCCGAGAGCTCCTACAATGAGCAGTTCTTC
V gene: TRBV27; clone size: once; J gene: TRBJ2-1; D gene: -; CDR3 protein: CASTESPTAGPYNEQFF; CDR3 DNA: TGTGCCAGCACCGAAAGTCCGACGGCGGGGCCCTACAATGAGCAGTTCTTC
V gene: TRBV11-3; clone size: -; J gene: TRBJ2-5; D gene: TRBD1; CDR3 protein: CASSFGTAQETQYF; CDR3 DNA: TGTGCCAGCAGCTTTGGGACAGCTCAAGAGACCCAGTACTTC
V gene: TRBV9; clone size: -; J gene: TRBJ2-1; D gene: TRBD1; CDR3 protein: CASSVLGQGIGEQFF; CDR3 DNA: TGTGCCAGCAGCGTGCTCGGACAGGGGATAGGTGAGCAGTTCTTC
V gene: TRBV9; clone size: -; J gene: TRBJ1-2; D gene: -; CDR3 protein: CASSPHGDTLGGYTF; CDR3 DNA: TGTGCCAGCAGCCCCCATGGGGACACTCTCGGGGGCTACACCTTC
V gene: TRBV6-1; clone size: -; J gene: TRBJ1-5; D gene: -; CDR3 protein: CASSVDPGKPQHF; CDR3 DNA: TGTGCCAGCAGTGTGGACCCCGGGAAGCCCCAGCATTTT
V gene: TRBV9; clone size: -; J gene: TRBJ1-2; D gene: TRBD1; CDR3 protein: CASSGTGEENYGYTF; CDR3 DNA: TGTGCCAGCAGCGGAACAGGGGAGGAGAACTATGGCTACACCTTC
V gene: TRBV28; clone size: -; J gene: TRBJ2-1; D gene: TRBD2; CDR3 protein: CASRNSGREVNEQFF; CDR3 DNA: TGTGCCAGCAGAAATAGCGGGAGGGAGGTTAATGAGCAGTTCTTC
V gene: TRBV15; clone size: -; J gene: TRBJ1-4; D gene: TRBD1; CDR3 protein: CATSSDTGGEGEKLFF; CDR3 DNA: TGTGCCACCAGCAGCGACACAGGGGGCGAGGGGGAAAAACTGTTTTTT
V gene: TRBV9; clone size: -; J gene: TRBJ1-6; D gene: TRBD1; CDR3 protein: CASSAGQYNSPLHF; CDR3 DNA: TGTGCCAGCAGCGCGGGACAGTATAATTCACCCCTCCACTTT
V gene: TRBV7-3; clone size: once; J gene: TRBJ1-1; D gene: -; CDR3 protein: CASSLTTLRRGTEAFF; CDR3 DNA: TGTGCCAGCAGCTTAACGACCCTTAGGAGGGGCACTGAAGCTTTCTTT
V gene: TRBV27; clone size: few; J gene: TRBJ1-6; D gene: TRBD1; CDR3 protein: CASTTTDRLRSPLHF; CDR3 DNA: TGTGCCAGTACCACCACGGACAGGTTAAGGTCACCCCTCCACTTT
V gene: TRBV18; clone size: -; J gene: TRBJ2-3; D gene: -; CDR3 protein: CASSPPGAVPADTQYF; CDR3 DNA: TGTGCCAGCTCACCACCGGGGGCAGTTCCAGCAGATACGCAGTATTTT
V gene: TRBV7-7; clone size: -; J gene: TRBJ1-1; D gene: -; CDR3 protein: CASSLLDSTEAFF; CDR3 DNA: TGTGCTAGCAGCTTACTGGACAGTACTGAAGCTTTCTTT
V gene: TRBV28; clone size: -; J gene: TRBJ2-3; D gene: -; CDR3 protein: CASSRTDTQYF; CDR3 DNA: TGTGCCAGCTCGCGAACAGATACGCAGTATTTT
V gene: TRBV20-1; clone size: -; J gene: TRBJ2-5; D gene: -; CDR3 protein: CSAIVGETQYF; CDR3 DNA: TGCAGTGCTATAGTCGGGGAGACCCAGTACTTC
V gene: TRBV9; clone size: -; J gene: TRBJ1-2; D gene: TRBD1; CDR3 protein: CASSATSQQGNYYGYTF; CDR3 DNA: TGTGCCAGCAGCGCAACCTCCCAACAGGGGAACTACTATGGCTACACCTTC
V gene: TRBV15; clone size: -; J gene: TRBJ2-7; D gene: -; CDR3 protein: CATSLRQGGYEQYF; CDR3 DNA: TGTGCCACCAGCTTAAGACAGGGAGGCTACGAGCAGTACTTC
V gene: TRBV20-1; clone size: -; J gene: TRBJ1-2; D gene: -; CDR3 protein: CSAHLLFGF; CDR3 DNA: TGCAGTGCTCACCTATTATTTGGCTTC
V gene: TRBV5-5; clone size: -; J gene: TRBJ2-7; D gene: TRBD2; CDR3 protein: CASSGSGGDYEQYF; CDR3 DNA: TGTGCCAGCAGCGGTAGCGGGGGGGACTACGAGCAGTACTTC
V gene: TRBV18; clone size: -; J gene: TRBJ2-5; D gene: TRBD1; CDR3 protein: CASSPRTGSRETQYF; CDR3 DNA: TGTGCCAGCTCACCCCGGACAGGGAGTAGAGAGACCCAGTACTTC
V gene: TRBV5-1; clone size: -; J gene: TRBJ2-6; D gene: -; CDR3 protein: CASSPGTANVLTF; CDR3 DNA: TGCGCCAGCAGCCCCGGGACAGCCAACGTCCTGACTTTC
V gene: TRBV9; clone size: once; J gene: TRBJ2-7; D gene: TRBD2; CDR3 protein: CASSSGTSGYEQYF; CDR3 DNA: TGTGCCAGCAGCTCCGGGACTAGCGGCTACGAGCAGTACTTC
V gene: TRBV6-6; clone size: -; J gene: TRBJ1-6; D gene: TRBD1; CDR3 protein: CASRTTGQGNPLHF; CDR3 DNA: TGTGCCAGCAGAACCACGGGACAGGGAAACCCCCTCCACTTT
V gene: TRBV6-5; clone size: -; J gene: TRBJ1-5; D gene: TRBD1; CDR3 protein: CASSLTGGHQPQHF; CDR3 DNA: TGTGCCAGCAGTTTGACAGGGGGACATCAGCCCCAGCATTTT